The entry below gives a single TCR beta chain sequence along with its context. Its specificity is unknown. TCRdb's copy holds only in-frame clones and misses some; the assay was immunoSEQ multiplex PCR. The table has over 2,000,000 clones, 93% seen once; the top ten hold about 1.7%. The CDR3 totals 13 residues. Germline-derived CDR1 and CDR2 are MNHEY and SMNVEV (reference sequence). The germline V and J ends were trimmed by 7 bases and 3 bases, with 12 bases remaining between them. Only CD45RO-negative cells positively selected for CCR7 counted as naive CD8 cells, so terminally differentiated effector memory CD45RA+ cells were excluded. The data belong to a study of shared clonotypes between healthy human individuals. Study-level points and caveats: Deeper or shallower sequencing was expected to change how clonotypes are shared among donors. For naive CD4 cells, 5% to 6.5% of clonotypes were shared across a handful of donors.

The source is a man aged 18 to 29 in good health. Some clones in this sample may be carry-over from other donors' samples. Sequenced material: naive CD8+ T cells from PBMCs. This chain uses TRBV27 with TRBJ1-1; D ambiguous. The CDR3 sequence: CASNSLLDTEAFF. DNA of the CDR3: TGTGCCAGCAACAGCCTGTTGGACACTGAAGCTTTCTTT.